The T cell receptor beta chain described here comes from a study of OX40 agonist ivuxolimab in advanced cancers. The overall study: Ivuxolimab, an antibody that agonizes OX40 (CD134), was administered to the patients. Ivuxolimab doses were 0.01, 0.1, 0.3, 1.5, 3 or 10 mg/kg every 2 weeks.

Sequencing used immunoSEQ multiplex PCR; TCRdb keeps in-frame clones, though not all of them. The sample has around 63,000 clones; approximately 90% are singletons. Study-wide findings and caveats: CD4+ and CD8+ blood T cells expanded clonally by week 6 at 0.1 to 3.0 mg/kg.

Germline CDR1 MNHNS, CDR2 SASEGT. This CDR3 is 17 amino acids long. The V gene end was trimmed by 1 base and the J gene end by 4 bases; junction bases not matched to a gene: 9. With autoimmune disease history or systemic immunosuppression, patients were excluded. This clone was detected only once. As yet, its antigen is unknown. The receptor was derived from an adult with an advanced solid tumor such as melanoma, head and neck, liver or kidney cancer. The V and J genes are TRBV6-1 and TRBJ2-1; 8 bases agree with TRBD2. This specimen was CD4+ or CD8+ T cells sorted from blood, taken in a trial of the OX40 agonist ivuxolimab. The CDR3 here is CASSEGLLAAGYNEQFF. CDR3 sequence (DNA): TGTGCCAGCAGTGAAGGGCTACTAGCGGCGGGTTACAATGAGCAGTTCTTC.